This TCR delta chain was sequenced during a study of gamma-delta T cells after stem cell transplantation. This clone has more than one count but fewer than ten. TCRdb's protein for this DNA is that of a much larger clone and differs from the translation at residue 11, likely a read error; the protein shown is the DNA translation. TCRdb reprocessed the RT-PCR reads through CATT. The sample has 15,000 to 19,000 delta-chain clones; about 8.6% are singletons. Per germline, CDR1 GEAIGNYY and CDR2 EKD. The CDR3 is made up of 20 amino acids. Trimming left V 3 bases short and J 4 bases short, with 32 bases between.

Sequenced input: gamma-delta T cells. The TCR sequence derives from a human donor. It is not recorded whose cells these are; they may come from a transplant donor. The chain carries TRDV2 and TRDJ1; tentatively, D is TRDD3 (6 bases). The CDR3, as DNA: TGTGCCTGTGACCCCCTGATGGAGGACTGGGTGATACGCATTTTCGATAAACTCATCTTT. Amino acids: CACDPLMEDWVIRIFDKLIF.